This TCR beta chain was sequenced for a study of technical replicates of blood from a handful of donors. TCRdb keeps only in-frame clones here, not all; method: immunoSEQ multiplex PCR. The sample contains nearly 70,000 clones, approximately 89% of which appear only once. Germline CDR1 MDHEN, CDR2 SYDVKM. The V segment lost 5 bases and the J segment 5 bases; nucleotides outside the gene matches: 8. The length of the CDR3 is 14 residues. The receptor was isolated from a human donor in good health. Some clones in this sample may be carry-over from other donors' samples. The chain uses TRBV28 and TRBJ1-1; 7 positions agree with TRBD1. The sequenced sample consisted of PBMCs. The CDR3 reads CASSPPAGGTEAFF. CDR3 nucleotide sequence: TGTGCCAGCAGTCCCCCCGCAGGGGGAACTGAAGCTTTCTTT.